These 2 T cell receptor beta chains were all obtained from the same sample, sequenced in a study of beta chain features in type 1 diabetes. Reverse transcribing all isolated RNA meant expressed TCRB transcripts were sequenced. Libraries were prepared by immunoSEQ multiplex PCR; TCRdb keeps only in-frame clonotypes and omits some of them. In the table there are 130,000 to 150,000 clones, more than 9% of which are singletons. The sample taken for sequencing was naive CD4+ T cells from blood. Receptors originate from a man aged 18 to 30 in good health.

This clone was picked up a small number of times. The CDR3 bases are TGTGCCAGCGACCTTTTCGGGGGAAGCACAGATACGCAGTATTTT. This gives the protein CASDLFGGSTDTQYF. The rearrangement uses TRBV7-9 and TRBJ2-3; D might be TRBD2 (6 bases). Trimming shortened V by 8 bases and J by 0 bases, and 15 bases separated the two germline ends. This CDR3 has 15 residues. Germline V gene data show CDR1 as SEHNR and CDR2 as FQNEAQ (reference sequence).

The rearrangement joins TRBV9 to TRBJ2-5, with TRBD2 identical over 8 bases. The germline CDR1 and CDR2 sequences are SGDLS and YYNGEE. This CDR3 is 16 amino acids long. V lost 0 bases to trimming and J lost 5 bases; unmatched junction nucleotides: 9. The CDR3 is CASSVEAGGDVETQYF. The CDR3 nucleotides read TGTGCCAGCAGCGTAGAGGCGGGGGGAGACGTGGAGACCCAGTACTTC.